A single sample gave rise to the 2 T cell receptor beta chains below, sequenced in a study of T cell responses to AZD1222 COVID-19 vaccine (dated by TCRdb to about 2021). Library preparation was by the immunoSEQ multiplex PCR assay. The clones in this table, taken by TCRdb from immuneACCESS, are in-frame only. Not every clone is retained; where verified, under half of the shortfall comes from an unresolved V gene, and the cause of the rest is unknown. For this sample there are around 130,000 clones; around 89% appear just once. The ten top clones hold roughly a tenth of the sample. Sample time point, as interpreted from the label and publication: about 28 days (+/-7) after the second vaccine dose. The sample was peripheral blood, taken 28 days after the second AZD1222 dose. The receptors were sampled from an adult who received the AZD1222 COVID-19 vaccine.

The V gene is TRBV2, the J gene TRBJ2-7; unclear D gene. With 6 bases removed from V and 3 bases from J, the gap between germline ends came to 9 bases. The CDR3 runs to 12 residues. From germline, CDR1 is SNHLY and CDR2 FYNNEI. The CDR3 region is CASRLGSYEQYF. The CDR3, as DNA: TGTGCCAGCAGGTTGGGAAGCTACGAGCAGTACTTC.

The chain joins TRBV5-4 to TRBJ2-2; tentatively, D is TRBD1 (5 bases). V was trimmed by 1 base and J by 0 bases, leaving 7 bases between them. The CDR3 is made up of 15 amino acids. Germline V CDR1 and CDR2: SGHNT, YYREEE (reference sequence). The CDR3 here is CASSLQGSNTGELFF. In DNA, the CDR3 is TGTGCCAGCAGCTTGCAGGGATCGAACACCGGGGAGCTGTTTTTT.